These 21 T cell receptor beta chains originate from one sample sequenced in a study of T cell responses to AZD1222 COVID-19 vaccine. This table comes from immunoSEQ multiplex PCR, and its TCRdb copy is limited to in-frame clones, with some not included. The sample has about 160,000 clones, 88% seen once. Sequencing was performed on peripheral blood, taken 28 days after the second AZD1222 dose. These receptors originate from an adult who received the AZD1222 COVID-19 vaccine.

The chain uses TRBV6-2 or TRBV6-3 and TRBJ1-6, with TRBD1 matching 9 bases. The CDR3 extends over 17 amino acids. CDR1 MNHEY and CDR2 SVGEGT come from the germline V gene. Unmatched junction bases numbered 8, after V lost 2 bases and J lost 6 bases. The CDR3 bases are TGTGCCAGCAGTTACCCCAGCGGGGACAGGGTTAATTCACCCCTCCACTTT. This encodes CASSYPSGDRVNSPLHF.

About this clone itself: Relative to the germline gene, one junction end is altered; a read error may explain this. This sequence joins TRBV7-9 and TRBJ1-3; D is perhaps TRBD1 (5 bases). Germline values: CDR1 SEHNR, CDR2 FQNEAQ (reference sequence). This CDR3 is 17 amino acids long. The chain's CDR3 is CASNLDWPRGTGNTIYF. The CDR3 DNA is TGTGCCAGCAACTTAGATTGGCCCCGGGGGACTGGAAACACCATATATTTT. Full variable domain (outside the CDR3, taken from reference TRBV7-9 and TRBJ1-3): DTGVSQNPRHKITKRGQNVTFRCDPISEHNRLYWYRQTLGQGPEFLTYFQNEAQLEKSRLLSDRFSAERPKGSFSTLEIQRTEQGDSAMYLCASNLDWPRGTGNTIYFGEGSWLTVV.

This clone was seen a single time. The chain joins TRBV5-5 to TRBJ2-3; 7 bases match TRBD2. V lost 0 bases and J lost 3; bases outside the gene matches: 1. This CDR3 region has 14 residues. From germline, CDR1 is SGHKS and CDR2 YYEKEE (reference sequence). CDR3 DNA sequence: TGTGCCAGCAGCTTGGAACTAGCGACAGATACGCAGTATTTT. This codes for CASSLELATDTQYF. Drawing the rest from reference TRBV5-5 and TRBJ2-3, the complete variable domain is DAGVTQSPTHLIKTRGQQVTLRCSPISGHKSVSWYQQVLGQGPQFIFQYYEKEERGRGNFPDRFSARQFPNYSSELNVNALLLGDSALYLCASSLELATDTQYFGPGTRLTVL.

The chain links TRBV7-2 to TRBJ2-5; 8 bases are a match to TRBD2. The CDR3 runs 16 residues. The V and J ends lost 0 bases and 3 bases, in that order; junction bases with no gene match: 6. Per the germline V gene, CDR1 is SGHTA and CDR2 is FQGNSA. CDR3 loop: CASSLASSGGKETQYF. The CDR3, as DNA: TGTGCCAGCAGCTTAGCCTCAAGCGGGGGCAAAGAGACCCAGTACTTC. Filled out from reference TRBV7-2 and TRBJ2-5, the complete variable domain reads GAGVSQSPSNKVTEKGKDVELRCDPISGHTALYWYRQSLGQGLEFLIYFQGNSAPDKSGLPSDRFSAERTGGSVSTLTIQRTQQEDSAVYLCASSLASSGGKETQYFGPGTRLLVL.

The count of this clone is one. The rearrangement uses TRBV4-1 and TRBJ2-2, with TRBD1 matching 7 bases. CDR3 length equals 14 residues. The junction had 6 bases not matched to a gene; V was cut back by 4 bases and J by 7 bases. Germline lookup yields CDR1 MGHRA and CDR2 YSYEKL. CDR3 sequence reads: CASSPRQGDGELFF. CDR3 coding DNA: TGCGCCAGCAGCCCTCGACAGGGAGACGGGGAGCTGTTTTTT.

In nucleotides, the CDR3 is TGTGCCAGCAGTCCCCGGGACAGGGGCCCCGAAGCTTTCTTT. It codes for CASSPRDRGPEAFF. The rearrangement joins TRBV6-2 or TRBV6-3 to TRBJ1-1; 10 bases line up with TRBD1. This CDR3 has 14 amino acids. The germline gives CDR1 MNHEY, CDR2 SVGEGT. J lost 8 bases, V lost 5 bases, and 8 bases had no gene match.

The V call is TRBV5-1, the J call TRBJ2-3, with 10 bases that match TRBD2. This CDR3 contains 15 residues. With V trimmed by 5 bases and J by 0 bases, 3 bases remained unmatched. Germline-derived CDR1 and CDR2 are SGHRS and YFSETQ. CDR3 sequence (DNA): TGCGCCAGCAGAGCTAGCGGGGGAAGCACAGATACGCAGTATTTT. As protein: CASRASGGSTDTQYF.

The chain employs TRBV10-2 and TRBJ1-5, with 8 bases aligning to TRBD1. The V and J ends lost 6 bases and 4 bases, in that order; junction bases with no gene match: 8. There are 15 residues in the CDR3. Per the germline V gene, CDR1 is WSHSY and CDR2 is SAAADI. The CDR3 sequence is CASRPTGGVNQPQHF. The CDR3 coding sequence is TGCGCCAGCAGGCCTACAGGGGGGGTAAATCAGCCCCAGCATTTT.

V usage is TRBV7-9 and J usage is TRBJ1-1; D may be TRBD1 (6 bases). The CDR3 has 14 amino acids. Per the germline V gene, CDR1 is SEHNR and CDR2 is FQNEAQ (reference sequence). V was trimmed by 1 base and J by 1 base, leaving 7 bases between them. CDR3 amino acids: CASSLGQENTEAFF. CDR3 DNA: TGTGCCAGCAGCTTAGGACAGGAGAACACTGAAGCTTTCTTT. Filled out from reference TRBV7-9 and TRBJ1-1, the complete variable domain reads DTGVSQNPRHKITKRGQNVTFRCDPISEHNRLYWYRQTLGQGPEFLTYFQNEAQLEKSRLLSDRFSAERPKGSFSTLEIQRTEQGDSAMYLCASSLGQENTEAFFGQGTRLTVV.

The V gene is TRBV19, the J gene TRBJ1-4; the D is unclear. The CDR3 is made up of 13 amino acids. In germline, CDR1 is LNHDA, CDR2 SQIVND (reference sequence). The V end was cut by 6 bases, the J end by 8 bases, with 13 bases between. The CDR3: CASRGPRAEKLFF. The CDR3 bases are TGTGCCAGTAGAGGGCCCCGGGCCGAAAAACTGTTTTTT. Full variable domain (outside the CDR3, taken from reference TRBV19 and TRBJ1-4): DGGITQSPKYLFRKEGQNVTLSCEQNLNHDAMYWYRQDPGQGLRLIYYSQIVNDFQKGDIAEGYSVSREKKESFPLTVTSAQKNPTAFYLCASRGPRAEKLFFGSGTQLSVL.

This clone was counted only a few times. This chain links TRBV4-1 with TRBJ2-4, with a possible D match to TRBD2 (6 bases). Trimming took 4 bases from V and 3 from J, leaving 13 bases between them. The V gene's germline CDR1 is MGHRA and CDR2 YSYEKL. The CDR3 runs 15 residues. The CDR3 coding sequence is TGCGCCAGCAGCCCGTGGACGGGGGTCAAAAACATTCAGTACTTC. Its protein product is CASSPWTGVKNIQYF.

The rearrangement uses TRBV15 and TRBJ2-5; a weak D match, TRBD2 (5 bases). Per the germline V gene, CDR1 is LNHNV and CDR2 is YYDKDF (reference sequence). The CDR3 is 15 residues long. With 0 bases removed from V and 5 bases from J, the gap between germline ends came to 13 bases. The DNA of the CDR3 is TGTGCCACCAGCAGAGATCGTAGGGAGCGGGAGACCCAGTACTTC. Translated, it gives CATSRDRRERETQYF.

The CDR3: CASRGSGETQYF. The CDR3 DNA follows: TGCGCCAGCAGGGGGTCCGGTGAGACCCAGTACTTC. The chain joins TRBV5-1 to TRBJ2-5; D is uncertain. The ends were cut back, 5 bases at V and 5 bases at J, with 10 bases in the middle. CDR1 is SGHRS, CDR2 YFSETQ, per germline. The CDR3 consists of 12 residues.

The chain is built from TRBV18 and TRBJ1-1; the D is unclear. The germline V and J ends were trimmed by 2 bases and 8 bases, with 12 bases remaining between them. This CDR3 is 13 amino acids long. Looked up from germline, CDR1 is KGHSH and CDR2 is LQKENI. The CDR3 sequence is CASSPDGHQEAFF. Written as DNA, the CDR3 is TGTGCCAGCTCACCAGATGGCCACCAGGAAGCTTTCTTT.

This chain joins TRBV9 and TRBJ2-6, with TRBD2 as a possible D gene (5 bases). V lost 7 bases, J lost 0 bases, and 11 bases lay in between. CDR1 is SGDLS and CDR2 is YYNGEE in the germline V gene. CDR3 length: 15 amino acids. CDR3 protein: CASSRGSSGANVLTF. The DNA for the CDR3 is TGTGCCAGCTCACGGGGTTCCTCTGGGGCCAACGTCCTGACTTTC.

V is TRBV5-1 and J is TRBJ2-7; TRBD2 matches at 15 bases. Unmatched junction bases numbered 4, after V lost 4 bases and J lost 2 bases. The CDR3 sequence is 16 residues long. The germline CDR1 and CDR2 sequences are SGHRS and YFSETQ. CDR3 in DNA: TGCGCCAGCAGCGCGGGACTAGCGGGGGGACCCTACGAGCAGTACTTC. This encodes CASSAGLAGGPYEQYF.

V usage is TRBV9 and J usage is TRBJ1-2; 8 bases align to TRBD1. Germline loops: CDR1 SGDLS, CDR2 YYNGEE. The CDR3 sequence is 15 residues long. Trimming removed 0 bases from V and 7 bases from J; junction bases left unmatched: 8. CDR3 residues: CASSVEGGQGGGYTF. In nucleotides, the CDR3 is TGTGCCAGCAGCGTAGAAGGAGGACAGGGAGGTGGCTACACCTTC.

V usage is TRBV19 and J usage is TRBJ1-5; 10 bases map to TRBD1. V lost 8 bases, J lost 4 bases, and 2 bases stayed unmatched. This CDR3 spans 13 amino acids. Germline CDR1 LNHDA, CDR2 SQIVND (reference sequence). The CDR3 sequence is CASGTGVNQPQHF. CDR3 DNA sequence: TGTGCCAGTGGGACAGGGGTGAATCAGCCCCAGCATTTT.

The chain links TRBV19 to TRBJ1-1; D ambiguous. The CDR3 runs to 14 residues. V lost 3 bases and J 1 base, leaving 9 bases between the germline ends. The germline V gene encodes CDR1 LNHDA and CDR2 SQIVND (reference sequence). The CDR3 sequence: CASSIPGWNTEAFF. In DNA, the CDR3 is TGTGCCAGTAGTATTCCCGGTTGGAACACTGAAGCTTTCTTT.

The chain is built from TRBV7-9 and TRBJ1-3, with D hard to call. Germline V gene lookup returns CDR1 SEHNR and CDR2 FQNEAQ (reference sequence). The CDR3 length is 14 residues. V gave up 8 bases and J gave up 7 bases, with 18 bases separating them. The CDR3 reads CASRDASRRNTIYF. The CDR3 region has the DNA TGTGCCAGCCGCGACGCATCGCGAAGGAACACCATATATTTT.

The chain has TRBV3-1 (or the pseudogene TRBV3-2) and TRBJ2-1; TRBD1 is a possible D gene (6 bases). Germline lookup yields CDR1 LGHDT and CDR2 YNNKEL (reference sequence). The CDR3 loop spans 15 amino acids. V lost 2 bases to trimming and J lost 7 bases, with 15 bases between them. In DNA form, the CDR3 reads TGTGCCAGCAGCCAACAGACAGGCATGAGAAATGAGCAGTTCTTC. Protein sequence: CASSQQTGMRNEQFF.